A single sample is the source of the 25 T cell receptor beta chains below, sequenced in a study of CD8+CD57+ T cells in acquired aplastic anemia. By flow cytometry, patients selected for sequencing had shown an expansion of CD8+CD57+ cells. Genomic DNA, serving as template, underwent TCR beta VDJ and CDR3 profiling. TCRdb independently ran MiXCR on the reads; one entry per CDR3 protein. This repertoire shows under 350,000 distinct CDR3 sequences, approximately 57% found once; its top ten account for roughly 1.2%. Sequencing used sorted CD4+, CD8+, or CD8+CD57+ T cells (not recorded which) from PBMCs. These receptors were obtained from a human donor with aplastic anemia.

The V gene is TRBV20-1, the J gene TRBJ2-7; TRBD2 might be the D (5 bases). Trimming shortened V by 3 bases and J by 0 bases, and 12 bases separated the two germline ends. Germline V gives CDR1 DFQATT, CDR2 SNEGSKA (reference sequence). This CDR3 spans 14 amino acids. In DNA, the CDR3 is TGCAGTGCTAGGAAGATTGGAGGCTCCTACGAGCAGTACTTC. The encoded protein is CSARKIGGSYEQYF.

J is TRBJ2-3 and V is TRBV20-1; TRBD2 aligns across 8 bases. After removal of 5 bases from V and 2 bases from J, the junction contained 3 bases not matched to a gene. The V gene's germline CDR1 is DFQATT and CDR2 SNEGSKA (reference sequence). There are 13 residues in the CDR3. The CDR3 coding sequence is TGCAGTGCTCTTAGCGGGACCACAGATACGCAGTATTTT. It translates to CSALSGTTDTQYF.

The V call is TRBV2, the J call TRBJ1-5, with 7 bases matching TRBD1. Germline V gives CDR1 SNHLY, CDR2 FYNNEI. J was trimmed by 4 bases and V by 7 bases; bases with no gene match: 10. This CDR3 has 15 residues. In DNA, the CDR3 is TGTGCCAGCACTCTGGGACAGTCCTCTAATCAGCCCCAGCATTTT. This translates into CASTLGQSSNQPQHF.

This chain connects TRBV7-4 to TRBJ1-6; D unclear. V lost 1 base and J 14 bases, leaving 15 bases between the germline ends. CDR1 and CDR2 (germline): SGHVT, SQSDAQ. The CDR3 length is 14 residues. The CDR3 spells CASSLVRHQSALHF. In DNA form, the CDR3 reads TGTGCCAGCAGCTTAGTCAGGCATCAATCAGCCCTCCACTTT.

The genes are TRBV15 and TRBJ2-1; the D gene could be TRBD1 or TRBD2 (5 bases each). Germline V gene lookup returns CDR1 LNHNV and CDR2 YYDKDF (reference sequence). This CDR3 is built from 12 residues. The V end was cut by 7 bases, the J end by 9 bases, with 13 bases between. DNA for the CDR3: TGTGCCACCAAGGAGACGAGGGGTGAGCAGTTCTTC. It codes for CATKETRGEQFF.

This clonotype appeared once. This rearrangement joins TRBV15 to TRBJ2-1; TRBD1 agrees at 7 bases. Germline CDR1 and CDR2: LNHNV and YYDKDF (reference sequence). Germline trimming cut 3 bases from V and 2 bases from J; bases unmatched to any gene: 7. The CDR3 extends over 16 amino acids. DNA of the CDR3: TGTGCCACCAGCAGCTTTCAGGGGGTTACCTACAATGAGCAGTTCTTC. This encodes CATSSFQGVTYNEQFF.

This clonotype was seen only once. The chain carries TRBV29-1 and TRBJ2-1; the D gene is possibly TRBD2 (6 bases). CDR1 and CDR2 from the germline V gene are SQVTM and ANQGSEA. The CDR3 has 13 amino acids. V was shortened by 2 bases and J by 7 bases, with 12 bases between the two germline ends. CDR3 region: CSVEPPGTNEQFF. DNA of the CDR3: TGCAGCGTTGAACCACCCGGGACTAATGAGCAGTTCTTC.

The chain has TRBV10-3 and TRBJ2-2, with 7 bases fitting TRBD1. After removal of 6 bases from V and 6 bases from J, the junction contained 7 bases not matched to a gene. Per the germline V gene, CDR1 is ENHRY and CDR2 is SYGVKD. CDR3 length: 14 amino acids. The CDR3 nucleotides read TGTGCCATCAGGGGGACAGAGAGAGCCGGGGAGCTGTTTTTT. This translates into CAIRGTERAGELFF.

Points on this clonotype: Compared with germline, one end of the junction differs, possibly owing to a read error. The genes are TRBV5-1 and TRBJ2-7, with unresolved D. The CDR3 loop spans 11 amino acids. Germline values: CDR1 SGHRS, CDR2 YFSETQ. CDR3 sequence reads: CASSLIYEPYF. CDR3 sequence (DNA): TGCGCCAGCAGCTTAATCTACGAGCCGTACTTC.

The chain carries TRBV19 and TRBJ2-3, with a tentative D call TRBD2 (6 bases). The V and J ends lost 7 bases and 4 bases respectively, with 15 bases between them. From germline, CDR1 is LNHDA and CDR2 SQIVND (reference sequence). This CDR3 has 14 residues. CDR3 residues: CASKEGGDADTQYF. CDR3 coding DNA: TGTGCCAGTAAGGAAGGCGGGGACGCAGATACGCAGTATTTT.

Details on this clonotype: Possible read error: a much larger clone is one base away. The CDR3 is CASSSDRTQYF. In nucleotides, the CDR3 is TGTGCCAGCAGTTCAGACAGGACCCAGTACTTC. The chain has TRBV27 and TRBJ2-5; possibly TRBD1 for D (5 bases). The germline V and J ends were trimmed by 4 bases and 7 bases, with 7 bases remaining between them. The germline CDR1 and CDR2 sequences are MNHEY and SMNVEV (reference sequence). The CDR3 extends over 11 amino acids.

This clonotype was recorded once. The genes are TRBV29-1 and TRBJ2-3, with D perhaps TRBD1 or TRBD2 (6 bases each). This CDR3 comprises 13 residues. The germline V and J ends were trimmed by 0 bases and 3 bases, with 7 bases remaining between them. Germline V gives CDR1 SQVTM, CDR2 ANQGSEA. The CDR3 reads CSVEEGGTDTQYF. The DNA for the CDR3 is TGCAGCGTTGAAGAAGGGGGGACAGATACGCAGTATTTT.

The rearrangement uses TRBV10-3 and TRBJ1-2, with 10 bases matching TRBD1. This CDR3 spans 19 amino acids. Germline V CDR1 and CDR2: ENHRY, SYGVKD. V shed 6 bases, J shed 3 bases, and the junction held 19 bases outside the gene matches. The CDR3 DNA sequence: TGTGCCATCAGAGCGATCCCGGGACAGGGGATGGGGGAAGACTATGGCTACACCTTC. It codes for CAIRAIPGQGMGEDYGYTF.

This clonotype has ten or more counts. V and J are TRBV7-2 and TRBJ1-3; D is ambiguous. Germline V CDR1 and CDR2: SGHTA, FQGNSA. The CDR3 has 17 residues. Trimming stripped 5 bases from V and 0 bases from J, with 17 bases between. The DNA of the CDR3 is TGTGCCAGCAGCCGCAGCGCCTCCTCTCGCTCTGGAAACACCATATATTTT. The encoded protein is CASSRSASSRSGNTIYF.

The chain is built from TRBV9 and TRBJ1-2, with TRBD1 matching over 10 bases. CDR1 and CDR2 from the germline V gene are SGDLS and YYNGEE. The CDR3 sequence is 14 residues long. Trimming removed 0 bases from V and 4 bases from J; junction bases left unmatched: 0. CDR3 coding DNA: TGTGCCAGCAGCGTAGGGGACAGGGGCTATGGCTACACCTTC. It is translated as CASSVGDRGYGYTF.

The chain employs TRBV10-3 and TRBJ1-2, with 9 bases aligning to TRBD1. V trimming: 10 bases; J trimming: 4 bases; junction bases outside the gene matches: 10. CDR3 size: 14 residues. Germline V gene lookup returns CDR1 ENHRY and CDR2 SYGVKD. The CDR3 is CATQGTGRAYGYTF. Written as DNA, the CDR3 is TGTGCCACCCAGGGGACAGGGCGTGCCTATGGCTACACCTTC.

The chain combines TRBV7-2 with TRBJ2-7; D might be TRBD1 (6 bases). The germline CDR1 and CDR2 sequences are SGHTA and FQGNSA. CDR3 size: 13 residues. V lost 4 bases and J 3 bases, leaving 10 bases between the germline ends. DNA of the CDR3: TGTGCCAGCAGCTCGCGGACAGTCTACGAGCAGTACTTC. Its translation: CASSSRTVYEQYF.

This clonotype has a single count. The J gene is TRBJ1-3, the V gene TRBV6-5; weak D call: TRBD1 (5 bases). CDR3 length: 12 residues. Trimming shortened V by 8 bases and J by 2 bases, and 7 bases separated the two germline ends. CDR1 is MNHEY, CDR2 SVGAGI, per germline. In nucleotides, the CDR3 is TGTGCCAGCCAGGGCCCTGGAAACACCATATATTTT. This encodes CASQGPGNTIYF.

This clonotype was seen at least ten times. V and J are TRBV25-1 and TRBJ1-1; the match to TRBD1 covers 7 bases. The J segment lost 1 base and the V segment lost 7 bases, leaving 6 bases of the junction unmatched. The CDR3 consists of 14 residues. From germline, CDR1 is MGHDK and CDR2 SYGVNS. In DNA, the CDR3 is TGTGCCAGCAAAGAGACAGGGCCGAACACTGAAGCTTTCTTT. Translated: CASKETGPNTEAFF.

The V call is TRBV20-1, the J call TRBJ1-5, with 8 bases that match TRBD1. J gave up 6 bases and V 3 bases, and 10 bases lay outside the gene matches. CDR1 DFQATT and CDR2 SNEGSKA come from the germline V gene (reference sequence). This CDR3 region has 15 residues. For the CDR3, the DNA is TGCAGTGCTAGGGAGACAGGGGAAAGTGGTCAGCCCCAGCATTTT. Translated, it gives CSARETGESGQPQHF.

The V and J genes are TRBV10-3 and TRBJ1-1, with D hard to call. V dropped 4 bases and J dropped 5 bases, with 5 bases sitting between them. CDR1 and CDR2 from the germline V gene are ENHRY and SYGVKD. The CDR3 runs to 11 residues. For the CDR3, the DNA is TGTGCCATCAGTGCACAGACTGAAGCTTTCTTT. Translated, it gives CAISAQTEAFF.

The genes are TRBV12-3 or TRBV12-4 and TRBJ1-6; 10 bases fit TRBD1. Trimming took 6 bases from V and 7 from J; bases not matched to a gene: 9. The CDR3 has 16 residues. CDR3 nucleotides: TGTGCCAGCAGCATGGGACAGGGGATTCGGAATTCACCCCTCCACTTT. It is translated as CASSMGQGIRNSPLHF.

Notes on this clonotype: A much larger clone differs by one base, so this may be a read error. The genes are TRBV11-1 and TRBJ1-4; no reliable D call. CDR1 is SGHAT, CDR2 FQDESV, per germline (reference sequence). The CDR3 is 12 amino acids. V shed 2 bases and J shed 10 bases, with 8 bases lying between them. The CDR3 DNA reads as TGTGCCAGCAGCTTATACCATGGAAAACTGTTTTTT. This translates into CASSLYHGKLFF.

In DNA, the CDR3 is TGTGCCAGCAGCCAGGGGCGGATGCTCTACGAGCAGTACTTC. Translated, it gives CASSQGRMLYEQYF. V is TRBV3-1 and J is TRBJ2-7; weak D call: TRBD1 (5 bases). Trimming took 3 bases from V and 3 from J, leaving 12 bases between them. CDR1 and CDR2 (germline): LGHDT, YNNKEL (reference sequence). The CDR3 contains 14 residues.

This clonotype was detected only once. The chain joins TRBV20-1 to TRBJ2-3; D ambiguous. Germline V lookup: CDR1 DFQATT, CDR2 SNEGSKA (reference sequence). Trimming shortened V by 0 bases and J by 1 base, and 8 bases separated the two germline ends. CDR3 length: 14 amino acids. In DNA, the CDR3 is TGCAGTGCTAGAGATCTGGACCGCACAGATACGCAGTATTTT. It is translated as CSARDLDRTDTQYF.